This T cell receptor (beta chain) comes out of a study of T cells in Graves' hyperthyroidism and ophthalmopathy. Study results and limitations: A median around 5.9 months before onset, the model predicted ophthalmopathy.

This clonotype was seen ten or more times. Its specificity is not known. TCR beta CDR3 region amplification was performed from RNA transcripts. The HTBI primer set drove a first-round RT-PCR of the TCR CDR3. TCRdb analysed the multiplex PCR reads with MiXCR anew, one entry per CDR3 protein. The table includes some 300,000 distinct CDR3 sequences, around a fifth detected once. Losses at the gene ends were 4 bases for V and 6 bases for J; bases not matched to a gene: 7. Looked up from germline, CDR1 is SGHRS and CDR2 is YFSETQ. This CDR3 spans 14 amino acids. PBMCs stemmed from about 9.5 ml fresh peripheral blood.

This chain uses TRBV5-1 with TRBJ2-7, with 10 nucleotides matching TRBD2. The origin of this receptor is a man aged 50 to 60 with Graves' ophthalmopathy. The sequencing sample was made of blood. The CDR3 reads CASSPSGRASEQYF. DNA for the CDR3: TGCGCCAGCAGCCCAAGCGGGAGGGCCTCCGAGCAGTACTTC.